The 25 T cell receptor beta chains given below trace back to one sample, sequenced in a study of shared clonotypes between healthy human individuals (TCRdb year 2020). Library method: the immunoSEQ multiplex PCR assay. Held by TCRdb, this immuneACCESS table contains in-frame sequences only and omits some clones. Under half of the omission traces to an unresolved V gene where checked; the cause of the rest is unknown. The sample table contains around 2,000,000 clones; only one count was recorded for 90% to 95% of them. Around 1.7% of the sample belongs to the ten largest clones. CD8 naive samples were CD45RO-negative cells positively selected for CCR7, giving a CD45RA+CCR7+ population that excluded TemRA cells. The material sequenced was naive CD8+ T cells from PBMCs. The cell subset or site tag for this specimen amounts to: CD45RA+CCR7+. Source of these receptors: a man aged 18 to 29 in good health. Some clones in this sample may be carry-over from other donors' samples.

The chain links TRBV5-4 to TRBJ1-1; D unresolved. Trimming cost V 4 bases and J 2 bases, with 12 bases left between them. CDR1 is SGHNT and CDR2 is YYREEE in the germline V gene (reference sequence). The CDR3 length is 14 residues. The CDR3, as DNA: TGTGCCAGCAGCCCACTAGTTGGAAACACTGAAGCTTTCTTT. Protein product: CASSPLVGNTEAFF.

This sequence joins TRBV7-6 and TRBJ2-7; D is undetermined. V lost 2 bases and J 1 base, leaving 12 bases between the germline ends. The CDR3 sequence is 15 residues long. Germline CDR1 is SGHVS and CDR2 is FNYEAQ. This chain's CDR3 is CASSLMPDPSYEQYF. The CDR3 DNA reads TGTGCCAGCAGCTTAATGCCAGACCCTTCCTACGAGCAGTACTTC.

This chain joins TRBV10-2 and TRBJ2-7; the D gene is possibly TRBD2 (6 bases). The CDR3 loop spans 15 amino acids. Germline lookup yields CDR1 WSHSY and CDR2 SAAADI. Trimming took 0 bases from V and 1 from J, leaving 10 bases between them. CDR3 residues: CASSESESGSYEQYF. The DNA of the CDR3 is TGCGCCAGCAGTGAGTCCGAGAGCGGGTCCTACGAGCAGTACTTC.

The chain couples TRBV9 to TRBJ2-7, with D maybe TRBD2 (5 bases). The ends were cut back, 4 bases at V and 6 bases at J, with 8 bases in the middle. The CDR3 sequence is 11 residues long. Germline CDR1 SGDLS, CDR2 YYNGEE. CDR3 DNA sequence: TGTGCCAGCAGCTACGGACTCGAGCAGTACTTC. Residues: CASSYGLEQYF.

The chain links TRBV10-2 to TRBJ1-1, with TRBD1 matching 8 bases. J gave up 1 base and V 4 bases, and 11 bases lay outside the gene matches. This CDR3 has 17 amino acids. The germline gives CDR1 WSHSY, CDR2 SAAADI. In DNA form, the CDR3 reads TGCGCCAGCAGTGTTAGGTCAGGGGGCAGCCGGAACACTGAAGCTTTCTTT. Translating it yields CASSVRSGGSRNTEAFF.

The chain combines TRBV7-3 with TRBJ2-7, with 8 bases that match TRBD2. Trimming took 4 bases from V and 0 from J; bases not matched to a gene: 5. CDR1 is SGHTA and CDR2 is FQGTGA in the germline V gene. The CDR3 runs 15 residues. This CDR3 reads CASSSGGGPSYEQYF. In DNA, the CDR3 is TGTGCCAGCAGCTCCGGGGGGGGACCCTCCTACGAGCAGTACTTC.

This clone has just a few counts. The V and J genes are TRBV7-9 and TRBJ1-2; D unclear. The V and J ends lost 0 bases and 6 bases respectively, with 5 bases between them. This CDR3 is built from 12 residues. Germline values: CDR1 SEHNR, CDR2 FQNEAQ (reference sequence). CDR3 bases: TGTGCCAGCAGCTTAGCGGGGAATGGCTACACCTTC. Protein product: CASSLAGNGYTF.

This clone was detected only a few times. CDR3 nucleotides: TGTGCCAGCAGCTTAACCCGTACTGAAGCTTTCTTT. This translates into CASSLTRTEAFF. This chain joins TRBV7-3 and TRBJ1-1; D is undetermined. V lost 0 bases to trimming and J lost 5 bases, with 4 bases between them. Germline V gene data show CDR1 as SGHTA and CDR2 as FQGTGA. The CDR3 is 12 amino acids.

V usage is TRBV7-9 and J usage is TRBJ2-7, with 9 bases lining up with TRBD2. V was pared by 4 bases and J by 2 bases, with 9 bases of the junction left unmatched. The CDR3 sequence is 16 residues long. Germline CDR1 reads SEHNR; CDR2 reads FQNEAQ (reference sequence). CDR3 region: CASSSTSSGTPYEQYF. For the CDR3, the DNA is TGTGCCAGCAGCTCGACGTCTAGCGGGACCCCCTACGAGCAGTACTTC. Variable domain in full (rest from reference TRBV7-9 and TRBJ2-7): DTGVSQNPRHKITKRGQNVTFRCDPISEHNRLYWYRQTLGQGPEFLTYFQNEAQLEKSRLLSDRFSAERPKGSFSTLEIQRTEQGDSAMYLCASSSTSSGTPYEQYFGPGTRLTVT.

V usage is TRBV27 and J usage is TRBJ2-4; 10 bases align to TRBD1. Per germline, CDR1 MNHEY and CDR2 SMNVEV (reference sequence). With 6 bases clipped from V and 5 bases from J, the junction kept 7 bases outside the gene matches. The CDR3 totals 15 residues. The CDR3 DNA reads TGTGCCAGCAGCCTAGGGGGGACAGGGGAAAACATTCAGTACTTC. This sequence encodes CASSLGGTGENIQYF.

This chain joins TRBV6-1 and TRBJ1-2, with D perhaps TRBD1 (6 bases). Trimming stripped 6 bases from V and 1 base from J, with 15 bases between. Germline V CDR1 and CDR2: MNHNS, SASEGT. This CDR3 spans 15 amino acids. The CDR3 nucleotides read TGTGCCAGCAGGTTGGAGGGGGGCCTTAACTATGGCTACACCTTC. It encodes CASRLEGGLNYGYTF.

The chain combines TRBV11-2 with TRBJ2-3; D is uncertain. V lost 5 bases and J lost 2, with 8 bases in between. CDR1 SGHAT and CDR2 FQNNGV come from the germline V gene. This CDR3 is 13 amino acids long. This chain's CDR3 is CASSTGSTDTQYF. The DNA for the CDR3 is TGTGCCAGCAGCACCGGGTCCACAGATACGCAGTATTTT.

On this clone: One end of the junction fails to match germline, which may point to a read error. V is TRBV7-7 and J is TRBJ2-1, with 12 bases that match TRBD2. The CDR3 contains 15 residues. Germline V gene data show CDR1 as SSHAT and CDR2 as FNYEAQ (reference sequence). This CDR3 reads CASSLAGGPGDEQFF. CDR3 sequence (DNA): TGTGCCAGCAGCCTAGCGGGAGGGCCTGGGGATGAGCAGTTCTTC.

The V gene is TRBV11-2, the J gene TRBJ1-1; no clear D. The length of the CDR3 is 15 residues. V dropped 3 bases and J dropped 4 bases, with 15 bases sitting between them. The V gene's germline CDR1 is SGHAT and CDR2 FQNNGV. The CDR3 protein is CASSFYETIGTEAFF. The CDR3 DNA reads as TGTGCCAGCAGCTTTTACGAGACAATTGGCACTGAAGCTTTCTTT.

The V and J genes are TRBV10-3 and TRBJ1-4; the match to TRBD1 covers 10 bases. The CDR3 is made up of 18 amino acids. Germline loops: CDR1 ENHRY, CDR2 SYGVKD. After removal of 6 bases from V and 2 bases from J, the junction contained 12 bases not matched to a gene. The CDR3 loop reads CAISSIPGQGLTNEKLFF. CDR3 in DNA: TGTGCCATCAGCTCCATACCGGGACAGGGGCTCACTAATGAAAAACTGTTTTTT.

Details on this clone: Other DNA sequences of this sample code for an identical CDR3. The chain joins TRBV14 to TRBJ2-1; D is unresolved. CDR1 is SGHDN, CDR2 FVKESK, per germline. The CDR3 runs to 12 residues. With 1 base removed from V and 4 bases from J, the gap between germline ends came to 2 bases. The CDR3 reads CASSQGYNEQFF. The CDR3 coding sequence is TGTGCCAGCAGCCAAGGGTACAATGAGCAGTTCTTC.

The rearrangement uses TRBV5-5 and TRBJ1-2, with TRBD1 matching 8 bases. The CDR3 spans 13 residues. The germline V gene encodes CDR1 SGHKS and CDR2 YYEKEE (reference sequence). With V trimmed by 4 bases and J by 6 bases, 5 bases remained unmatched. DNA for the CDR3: TGTGCCAGCAGCCCAGGACAGGGCCATGGCTACACCTTC. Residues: CASSPGQGHGYTF.

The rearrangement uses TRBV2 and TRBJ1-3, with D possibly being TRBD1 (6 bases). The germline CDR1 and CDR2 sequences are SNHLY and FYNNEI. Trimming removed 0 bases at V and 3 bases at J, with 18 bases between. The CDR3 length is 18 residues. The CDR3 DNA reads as TGTGCCAGCAGTGAAGCTGGGGGCAATCATCGGAGTGGAAACACCATATATTTT. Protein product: CASSEAGGNHRSGNTIYF.

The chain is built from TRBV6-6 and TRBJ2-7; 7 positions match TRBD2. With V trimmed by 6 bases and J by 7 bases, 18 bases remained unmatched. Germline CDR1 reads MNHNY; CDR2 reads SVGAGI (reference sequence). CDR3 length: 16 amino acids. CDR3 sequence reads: CASSWGEGPAALEQYF. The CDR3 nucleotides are TGTGCCAGCAGCTGGGGGGAGGGACCCGCGGCGTTGGAGCAGTACTTC.

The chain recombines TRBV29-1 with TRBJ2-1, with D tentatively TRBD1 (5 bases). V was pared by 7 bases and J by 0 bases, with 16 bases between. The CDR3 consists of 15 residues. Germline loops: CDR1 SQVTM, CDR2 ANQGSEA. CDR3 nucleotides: TGCAGCGCCCAACACGACAGCCTCTCCTACAATGAGCAGTTCTTC. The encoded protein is CSAQHDSLSYNEQFF.

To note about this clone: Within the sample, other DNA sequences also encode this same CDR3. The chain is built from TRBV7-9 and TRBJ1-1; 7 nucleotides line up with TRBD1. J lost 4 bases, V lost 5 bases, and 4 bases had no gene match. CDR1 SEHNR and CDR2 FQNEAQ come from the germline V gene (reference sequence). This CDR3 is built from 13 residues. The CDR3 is CASSPDRSTEAFF. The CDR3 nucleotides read TGTGCCAGCAGCCCGGACAGGAGCACTGAAGCTTTCTTT.

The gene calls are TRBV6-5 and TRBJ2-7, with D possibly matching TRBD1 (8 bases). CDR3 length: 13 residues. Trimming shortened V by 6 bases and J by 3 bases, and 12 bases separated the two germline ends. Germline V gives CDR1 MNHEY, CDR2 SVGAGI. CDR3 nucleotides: TGTGCCAGCAGGGGAGGGACAGGCTACGAGCAGTACTTC. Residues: CASRGGTGYEQYF.

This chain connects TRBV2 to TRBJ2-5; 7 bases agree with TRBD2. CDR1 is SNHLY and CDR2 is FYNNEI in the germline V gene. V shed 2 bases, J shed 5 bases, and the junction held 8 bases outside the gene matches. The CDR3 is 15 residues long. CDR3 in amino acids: CASSEWAGESETQYF. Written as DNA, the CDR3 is TGTGCCAGCAGTGAATGGGCGGGAGAATCGGAGACCCAGTACTTC.

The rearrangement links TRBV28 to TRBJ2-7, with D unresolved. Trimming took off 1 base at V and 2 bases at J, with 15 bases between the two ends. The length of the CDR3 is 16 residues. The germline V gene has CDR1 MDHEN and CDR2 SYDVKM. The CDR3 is CASSLLSMTSAYEQYF. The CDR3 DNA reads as TGTGCCAGCAGTTTATTGTCTATGACCTCAGCCTACGAGCAGTACTTC.

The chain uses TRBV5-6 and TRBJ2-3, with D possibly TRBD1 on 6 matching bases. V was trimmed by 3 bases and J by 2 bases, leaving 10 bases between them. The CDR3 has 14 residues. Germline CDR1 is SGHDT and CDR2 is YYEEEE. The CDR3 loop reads CASSWDTSTDTQYF. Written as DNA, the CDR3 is TGTGCCAGCAGCTGGGACACTTCCACAGATACGCAGTATTTT.